This TCR beta chain stems from a study of T-cell memory formation after mild COVID-19. Study-level results: Shrinking CD4+ clones resided mostly in CM and EM, and CD8+ ones in EMRA. Clones contracting over day 15 to 85 were CD4/CD8 balanced, with later expanders leaning CD4+.

A remark on this clonotype: The antigen is not known.

The authors produced TCR alpha and TCR beta cDNA libraries with sample barcodes and UMIs by 5'RACE using constant-segment primers. TCRdb re-called the 5' RACE reads with MiXCR, one entry per CDR3 protein. This table holds about 540,000 distinct CDR3 sequences, approximately 20% found once. V lost 6 bases to trimming and J lost 3 bases; unmatched junction nucleotides: 2. This CDR3 spans 13 amino acids. Germline V gene sequence: CDR1 SGHRS, CDR2 YFSETQ. The chain recombines TRBV5-1 with TRBJ2-5; 10 bases are shared with TRBD2. The sequencing input was PBMCs or a T cell subset sorted from them (not recorded which). The source of this sequence is an adult woman who had mild COVID-19 (a few samples of this study predate the infection). Cell type and time point are not known. This chain's CDR3 is CASTGLAEETQYF. The CDR3 DNA reads as TGCGCCAGCACCGGACTAGCGGAAGAGACCCAGTACTTC. Complete variable domain (other parts from reference TRBV5-1 and TRBJ2-5): KAGVTQTPRYLIKTRGQQVTLSCSPISGHRSVSWYQQTPGQGLQFLFEYFSETQRNKGNFPGRFSGRQFSNSRSEMNVSTLELGDSALYLCASTGLAEETQYFGPGTRLLVL.